The clone carrying this TCR beta chain was observed a handful of times. What it recognizes is unknown. Germline CDR1 reads MNHEY; CDR2 reads SMNVEV (reference sequence). Trimming left V 8 bases short and J 0 bases short, with 17 bases between. This CDR3 spans 17 amino acids. The authors incorporated unique molecular identifiers into the TCR beta cDNA libraries. MiXCR, applied by TCRdb to the PCR reads, yields one record per CDR3 protein. The sample records 750,000 to 900,000 distinct CDR3 sequences, about half being singletons. This sample stems from a study of post-analysis software for immune sequencing data. General observations from the study: Five or six TRBV segments were significantly more frequent in patients than in controls. TRBV5-6, TRBV5-1 and TRBV20-1 were among these segments.

The sample taken for sequencing was blood. The source of this sequence is a girl aged 5-17 years with multiple sclerosis. V and J are TRBV27 and TRBJ2-6; possible D gene TRBD1, 6 bases. CDR3: CASRSIQGSSGANVLTF. The CDR3 coding sequence is TGTGCCAGCCGTTCTATCCAGGGGAGCTCTGGGGCCAACGTCCTGACTTTC.